This TCR beta chain was sequenced for a study of blood T cell repertoires in COVID-19. CDR3 length: 16 residues. Trimming left V 2 bases short and J 1 base short, with 12 bases between. From germline, CDR1 is SGHRS and CDR2 YFSETQ. Measured with immunoSEQ multiplex PCR; TCRdb has only the in-frame clones, and not every one. The sample lists about 120,000 clones, more than 75% occurring once. Specimen: peripheral blood. The receptor's source is a man between 65 and 85 years old with acute or convalescent COVID-19. This sequence joins TRBV5-1 and TRBJ2-2, with D possibly being TRBD1 (5 bases). CDR3: CASSLMGTGNTGELFF. The CDR3 DNA is TGCGCCAGCAGCTTAATGGGTACAGGGAACACCGGGGAGCTGTTTTTT.